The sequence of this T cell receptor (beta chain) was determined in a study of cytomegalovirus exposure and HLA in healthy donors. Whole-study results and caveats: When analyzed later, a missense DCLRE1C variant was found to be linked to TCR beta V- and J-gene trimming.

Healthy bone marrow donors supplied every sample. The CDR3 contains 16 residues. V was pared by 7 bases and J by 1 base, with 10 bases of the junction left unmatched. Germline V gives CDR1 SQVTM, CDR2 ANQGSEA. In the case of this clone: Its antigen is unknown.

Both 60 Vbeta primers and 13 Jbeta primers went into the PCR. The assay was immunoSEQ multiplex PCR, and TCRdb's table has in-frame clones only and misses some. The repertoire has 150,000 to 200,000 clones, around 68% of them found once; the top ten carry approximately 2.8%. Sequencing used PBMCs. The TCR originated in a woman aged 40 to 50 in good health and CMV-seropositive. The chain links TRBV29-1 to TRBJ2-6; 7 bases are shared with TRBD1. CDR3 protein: CSAMTGFLSGANVLTF. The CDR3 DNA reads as TGCAGCGCTATGACAGGGTTCCTATCTGGGGCCAACGTCCTGACTTTC. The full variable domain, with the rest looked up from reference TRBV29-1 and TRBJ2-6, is SAVISQKPSRDICQRGTSLTIQCQVDSQVTMMFWYRQQPGQSLTLIATANQGSEATYESGFVIDKFPISRPNLTFSTLTVSNMSPEDSSIYLCSAMTGFLSGANVLTFGAGSRLTVL.